This T cell receptor (beta chain) was captured by sequencing in a study of T cell repertoires in cytomegalovirus infection. Each CDR3 protein gets one entry after TCRdb re-called the reads with MiXCR. The repertoire holds 650,000 to 900,000 distinct CDR3 sequences, with 30% to 35% as singletons. This clonotype has just a few counts. Antigen specificity is unknown. This receptor was identified in a human donor in good health (CMV status not recorded). Some clones in this sample may be carry-over from other donors' samples. Source: cultured CD8+ T cells from PBMCs, taken from culture after CMV antigen stimulation.

CDR3 in amino acids: CASSLTGNPMDYGYTF. The CDR3 bases are TGTGCCAGCAGTTTGACAGGGAACCCCATGGACTATGGCTACACCTTC. The chain has TRBV12-3 or TRBV12-4 and TRBJ1-2, with 7 bases lining up with TRBD1. V trimming: 3 bases; J trimming: 3 bases; junction bases outside the gene matches: 10. The CDR3 is 16 residues long.